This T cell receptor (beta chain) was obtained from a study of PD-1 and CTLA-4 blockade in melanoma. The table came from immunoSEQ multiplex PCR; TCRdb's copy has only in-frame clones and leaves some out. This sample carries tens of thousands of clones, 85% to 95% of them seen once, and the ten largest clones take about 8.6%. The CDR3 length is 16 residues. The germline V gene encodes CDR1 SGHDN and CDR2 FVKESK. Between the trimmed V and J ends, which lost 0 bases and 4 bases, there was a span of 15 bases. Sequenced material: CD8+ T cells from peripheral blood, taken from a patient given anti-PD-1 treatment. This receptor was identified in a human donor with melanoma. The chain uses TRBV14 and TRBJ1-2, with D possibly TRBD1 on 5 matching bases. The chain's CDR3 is CASSQEEAGTSYGYTF. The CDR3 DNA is TGTGCCAGCAGCCAAGAAGAAGCAGGGACTAGCTATGGCTACACCTTC.